This T cell receptor beta chain is drawn from a study of blood T cells in healthy people across ages. A sample-barcoded 5' primer and a J-beta primer mix were used in a second PCR of roughly 6 to 11 cycles. One entry per CDR3 protein, called by TCRdb with MiXCR from the 5' RACE reads. Of 1.5 million to 2 million distinct CDR3 sequences in the sample, around 48% were seen once. Germline CDR1 MNHEY, CDR2 SMNVEV (reference sequence). The CDR3 is 15 residues long. V was pared by 5 bases and J by 14 bases, with 15 bases of the junction left unmatched. On this clonotype: Antigen unknown.

Broader study findings: Calculation of diversity from one million T cells yielded estimates considered to be underestimates. TCR beta diversity was tightly associated with the proportion of naive T cells. Across the age range, TCR beta diversity per million T cells fell in a roughly linear way.

The TCR originated in a woman aged 40-49 years in good health. This chain uses TRBV27 with TRBJ1-4, with 9 positions matching TRBD1. The specimen was blood. CDR3 protein: CASSLPGTGRTELFF. CDR3 nucleotides: TGTGCCAGCAGTCTTCCCGGGACAGGGAGGACCGAGCTGTTTTTT.